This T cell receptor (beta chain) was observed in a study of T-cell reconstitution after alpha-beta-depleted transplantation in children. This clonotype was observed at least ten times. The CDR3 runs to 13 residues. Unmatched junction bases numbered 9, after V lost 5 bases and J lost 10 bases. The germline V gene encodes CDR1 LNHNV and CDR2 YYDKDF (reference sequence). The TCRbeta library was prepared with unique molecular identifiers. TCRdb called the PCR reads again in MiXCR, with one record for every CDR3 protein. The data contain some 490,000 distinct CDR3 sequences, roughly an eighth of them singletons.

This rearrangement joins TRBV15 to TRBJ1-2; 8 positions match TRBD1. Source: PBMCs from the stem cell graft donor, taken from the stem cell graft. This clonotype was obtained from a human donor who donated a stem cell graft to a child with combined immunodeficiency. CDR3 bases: TGTGCCACCAGCGAACGGACAGGGAGACCCTACACCTTC. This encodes CATSERTGRPYTF.